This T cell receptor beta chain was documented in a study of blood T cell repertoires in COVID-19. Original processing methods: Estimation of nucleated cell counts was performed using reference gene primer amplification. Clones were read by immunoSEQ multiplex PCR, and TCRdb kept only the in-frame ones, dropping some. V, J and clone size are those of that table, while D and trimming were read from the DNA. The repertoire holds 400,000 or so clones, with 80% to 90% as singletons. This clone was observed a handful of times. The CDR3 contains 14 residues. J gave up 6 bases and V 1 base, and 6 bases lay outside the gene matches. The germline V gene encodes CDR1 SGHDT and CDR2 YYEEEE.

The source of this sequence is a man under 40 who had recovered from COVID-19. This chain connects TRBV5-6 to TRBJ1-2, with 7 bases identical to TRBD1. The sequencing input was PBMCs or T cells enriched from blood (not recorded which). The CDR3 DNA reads TGTGCCAGCAGCTTGCCCCAGGGGGAAGATGGCTACACCTTC. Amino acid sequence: CASSLPQGEDGYTF.